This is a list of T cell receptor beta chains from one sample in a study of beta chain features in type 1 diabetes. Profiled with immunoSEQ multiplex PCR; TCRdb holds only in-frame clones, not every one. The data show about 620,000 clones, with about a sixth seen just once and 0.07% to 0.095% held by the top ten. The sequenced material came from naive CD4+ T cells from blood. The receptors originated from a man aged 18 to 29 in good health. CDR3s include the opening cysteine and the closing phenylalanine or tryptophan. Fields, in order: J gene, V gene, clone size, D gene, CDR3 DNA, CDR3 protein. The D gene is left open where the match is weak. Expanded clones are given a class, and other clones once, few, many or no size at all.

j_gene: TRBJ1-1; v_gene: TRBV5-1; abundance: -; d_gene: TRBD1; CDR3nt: TGCGCCAGCACCCTCGGGCCGGGACAGGGGATGAACACTGAAGCTTTCTTT; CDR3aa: CASTLGPGQGMNTEAFF
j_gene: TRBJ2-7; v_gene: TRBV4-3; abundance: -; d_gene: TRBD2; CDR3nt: TGCGCCAGCAGCCAGGGGACTAAGGGCTACGAGCAGTACTTC; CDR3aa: CASSQGTKGYEQYF
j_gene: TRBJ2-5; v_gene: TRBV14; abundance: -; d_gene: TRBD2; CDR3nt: TGTGCCAGCAGCCAATTATGGCCTAGCGGACATACGAACGACCAAGAGACCCAGTACTTC; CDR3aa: CASSQLWPSGHTNDQETQYF
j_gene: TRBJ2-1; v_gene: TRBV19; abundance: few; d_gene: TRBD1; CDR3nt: TGTGCCAGTAGAGGGGCCCGCGCAGGGGGTGAGCAGTTCTTC; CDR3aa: CASRGARAGGEQFF
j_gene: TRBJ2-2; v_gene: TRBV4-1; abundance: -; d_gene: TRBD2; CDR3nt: TGCGCCAGCAGCCGGGCTAGCGGGGGGTTGAACACCGGGGAGCTGTTTTTT; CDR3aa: CASSRASGGLNTGELFF
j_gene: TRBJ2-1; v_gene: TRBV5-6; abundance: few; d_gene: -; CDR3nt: TGTGCCAGCAGTCCGCCAGCCCCCCGGTTCCACAATGAGCAGTTCTTC; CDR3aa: CASSPPAPRFHNEQFF
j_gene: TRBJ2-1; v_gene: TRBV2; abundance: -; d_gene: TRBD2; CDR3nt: TGTGCCAGCAGTGAACTAGCGGGAGTTGGTGAGCAGTTCTTC; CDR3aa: CASSELAGVGEQFF
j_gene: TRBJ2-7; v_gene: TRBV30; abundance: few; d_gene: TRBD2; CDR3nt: TGTGCCTGGAGTGTTAGACTAGCGGATCCCTACGAGCAGTACTTC; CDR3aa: CAWSVRLADPYEQYF
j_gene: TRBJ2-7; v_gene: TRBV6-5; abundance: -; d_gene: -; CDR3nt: TGTGCCAGCAGTTACCCCGGACATGGAGTGTACGAGCAGTACTTC; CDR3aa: CASSYPGHGVYEQYF
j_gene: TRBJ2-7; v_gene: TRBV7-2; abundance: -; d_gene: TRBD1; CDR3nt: TGTGCCAGCAGCTCGACAGGGTACGAGCAGTACTTC; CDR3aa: CASSSTGYEQYF
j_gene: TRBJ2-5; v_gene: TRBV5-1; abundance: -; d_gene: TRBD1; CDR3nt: TGCGCCAGCAGCCTCCACTCAGGGGGTCAAGAGACCCAGTACTTC; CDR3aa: CASSLHSGGQETQYF
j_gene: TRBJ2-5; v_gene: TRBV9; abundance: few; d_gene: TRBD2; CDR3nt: TGTGCCAGCAGCCCTACTAGCGGGATTTCAGAGACCCAGTACTTC; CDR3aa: CASSPTSGISETQYF
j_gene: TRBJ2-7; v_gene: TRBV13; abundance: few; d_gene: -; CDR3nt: TGTGCCAGCAGCTTAGCCATGGTCGCCTACGAGCAGTACTTC; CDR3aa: CASSLAMVAYEQYF
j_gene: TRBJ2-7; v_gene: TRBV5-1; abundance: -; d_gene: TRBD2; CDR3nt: TGCGCCAGCAGCTTAACCGGGACTAGCTCCGAGCAGTACTTC; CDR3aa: CASSLTGTSSEQYF
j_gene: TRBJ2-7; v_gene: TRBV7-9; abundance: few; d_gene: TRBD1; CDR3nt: TGTGCCAGCAGCTTTCAGGGGGCCGGCTCCTACGAGCAGTACTTC; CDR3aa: CASSFQGAGSYEQYF
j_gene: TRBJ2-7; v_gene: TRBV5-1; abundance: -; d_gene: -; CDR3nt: TGCGCCAGCAGCTCCGGCGGGGCAGGGGGCTCCTACGAGCAGTACTTC; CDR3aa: CASSSGGAGGSYEQYF
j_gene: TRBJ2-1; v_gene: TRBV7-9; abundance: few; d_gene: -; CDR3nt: TGTGCCAGCAGCCGACCCGGGTCCAGGGCATTAAATGAGCAGTTCTTC; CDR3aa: CASSRPGSRALNEQFF
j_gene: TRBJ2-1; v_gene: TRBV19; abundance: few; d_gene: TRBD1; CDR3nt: TGTGCCAGTAGTATAGCGGGGACAGTGTATGGGTCCTACAATGAGCAGTTCTTC; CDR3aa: CASSIAGTVYGSYNEQFF
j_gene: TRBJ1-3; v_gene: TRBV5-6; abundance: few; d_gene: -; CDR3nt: TGTGCCAGCAGCTTCGCACAGGCTGGAAACACCATATATTTT; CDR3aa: CASSFAQAGNTIYF
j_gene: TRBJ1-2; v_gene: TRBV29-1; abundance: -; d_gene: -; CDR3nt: TGCAGCGTTATTCCAACCGGTGGCTACACCTTC; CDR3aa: CSVIPTGGYTF
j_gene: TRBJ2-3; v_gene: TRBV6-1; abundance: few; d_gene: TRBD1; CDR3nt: TGTGCCAGCAGTGCCAAGGTGGGGGACAGGGCGACAGATACGCAGTATTTT; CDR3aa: CASSAKVGDRATDTQYF
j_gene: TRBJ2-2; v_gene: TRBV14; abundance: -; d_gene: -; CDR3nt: TGTGCCAGCAGCCATCACAGGGTTCCCGGGGAGCTGTTTTTT; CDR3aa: CASSHHRVPGELFF